These 23 T cell receptor beta chains were sequenced from one sample in a study of control samples from healthy donors and cancer patients. The protocol was immunoSEQ multiplex PCR, while the TCRdb copy is restricted to in-frame clones and leaves out a portion. The data show just under 60,000 clones, more than 85% seen once. Source material: PBMCs. Receptors were obtained from a man aged 40-50 years with colorectal cancer.

This rearrangement joins TRBV11-3 to TRBJ1-3; D is ambiguous. CDR1 and CDR2 (germline): SGHNT, YENEEA. Between the trimmed V and J ends, which lost 4 bases and 0 bases, there was a span of 4 bases. The CDR3 runs 13 residues. The CDR3 DNA is TGTGCCAGCAGCTCTTACTCTGGAAACACCATATATTTT. This gives the protein CASSSYSGNTIYF.

The chain couples TRBV7-9 to TRBJ1-4; 8 bases map to TRBD1. Germline V gene data show CDR1 as SEHNR and CDR2 as FQNEAQ (reference sequence). The CDR3 totals 14 residues. Unmatched junction bases numbered 6, after V lost 4 bases and J lost 8 bases. The CDR3 spells CASSSTGVKEKLFF. CDR3 DNA sequence: TGTGCCAGCAGCTCGACAGGGGTGAAGGAAAAACTGTTTTTT.

The V and J genes are TRBV5-6 and TRBJ2-3; 12 bases align to TRBD2. Germline-derived CDR1 and CDR2 are SGHDT and YYEEEE. V gave up 2 bases and J gave up 1 base; unmatched junction bases: 8. The CDR3 spans 18 residues. In DNA, the CDR3 is TGTGCCAGCAGCTTCGAGACTAGCGGGGGCCACCGCACAGATACGCAGTATTTT. This translates into CASSFETSGGHRTDTQYF.

The chain uses TRBV6-1 and TRBJ1-5; no firm D call. V lost 3 bases, J lost 3 bases, and 6 bases lay in between. CDR1 is MNHNS, CDR2 SASEGT, per germline. CDR3 length: 13 residues. The CDR3 is CASSEVTNQPQHF. The CDR3 DNA follows: TGTGCCAGCAGTGAGGTCACCAATCAGCCCCAGCATTTT.

This chain uses TRBV6-5 with TRBJ1-5; D may be TRBD1 (5 bases). Germline V gene data show CDR1 as MNHEY and CDR2 as SVGAGI. V was pared by 5 bases and J by 7 bases, with 18 bases between. CDR3 length equals 15 residues. The CDR3 DNA is TGTGCCAGCAGTATTGCATCGAGCGGGGGGCAGCCCCAGCATTTT. This encodes CASSIASSGGQPQHF.

V gene TRBV7-3 combines with J gene TRBJ2-7, with D possibly TRBD1 on 5 matching bases. Germline loops: CDR1 SGHTA, CDR2 FQGTGA. The V end was cut by 2 bases, the J end by 6 bases, with 17 bases between. This CDR3 has 15 amino acids. The CDR3 DNA reads as TGTGCCAGCAGCTTATCCGACAGAAAGTCCGGCGAGCAGTACTTC. It codes for CASSLSDRKSGEQYF.

The chain recombines TRBV29-1 with TRBJ1-2; D not resolved. Trimming removed 4 bases from V and 2 bases from J, with 8 bases in between. Germline V gene lookup returns CDR1 SQVTM and CDR2 ANQGSEA. The CDR3 is 12 amino acids. CDR3 region: CSVVGSNYGYTF. The CDR3 region has the DNA TGCAGCGTTGTAGGGTCCAACTATGGCTACACCTTC. Supplemented by reference TRBV29-1 and TRBJ1-2, the full variable domain reads SAVISQKPSRDICQRGTSLTIQCQVDSQVTMMFWYRQQPGQSLTLIATANQGSEATYESGFVIDKFPISRPNLTFSTLTVSNMSPEDSSIYLCSVVGSNYGYTFGSGTRLTVV.

A single count supports this clone. V usage is TRBV19 and J usage is TRBJ2-3, with TRBD1 identical over 7 bases. V lost 4 bases, J lost 8 bases, and 9 bases stayed unmatched. CDR1 LNHDA and CDR2 SQIVND come from the germline V gene (reference sequence). The CDR3 sequence is 14 residues long. The CDR3 DNA follows: TGTGCCAGTAGTACAGGGGGACGAGTCGTTACGCAGTATTTT. Protein product: CASSTGGRVVTQYF.

This clone was picked up a small number of times. The genes are TRBV12-5 and TRBJ2-3; weak D call: TRBD2 (6 bases). V was trimmed by 6 bases and J by 3 bases, leaving 16 bases between them. This CDR3 comprises 15 residues. Germline CDR1 LGHNT, CDR2 FRNRAP. In nucleotides, the CDR3 is TGTGCTAGTGGACCTGGGACTTTAAGGACAGATACGCAGTATTTT. This translates into CASGPGTLRTDTQYF.

The chain carries TRBV11-2 and TRBJ2-3; 9 bases fit TRBD2. CDR1 is SGHAT, CDR2 FQNNGV, per germline. Trimming removed 6 bases from V and 0 bases from J; junction bases left unmatched: 4. There are 15 residues in the CDR3. The CDR3 DNA follows: TGTGCCAGCAGATTCACTAGCGGGAGCACAGATACGCAGTATTTT. It yields the protein CASRFTSGSTDTQYF.

The chain recombines TRBV6-5 with TRBJ1-3; D gene unclear. The CDR3 totals 16 residues. V was clipped by 3 bases and J by 0 bases, with 12 bases between them. CDR1 is MNHEY and CDR2 is SVGAGI in the germline V gene. The CDR3 DNA sequence: TGTGCCAGCAGTTATACGGATCACTACTCTGGAAACACCATATATTTT. This codes for CASSYTDHYSGNTIYF.

The V call is TRBV29-1, the J call TRBJ1-1, with D hard to call. CDR3 size: 12 residues. Germline V gives CDR1 SQVTM, CDR2 ANQGSEA. V lost 4 bases and J lost 6, with 12 bases in between. Here the CDR3 reads CSVGTRSSEAFF. The CDR3 nucleotides read TGCAGCGTTGGAACCAGGTCTTCTGAAGCTTTCTTT.

This chain joins TRBV30 and TRBJ2-4; 12 bases align to TRBD2. The length of the CDR3 is 15 residues. Germline assignment: CDR1 GTSNPN and CDR2 SVGIG (reference sequence). Germline trimming cut 2 bases from V and 5 bases from J; bases unmatched to any gene: 4. Written as DNA, the CDR3 is TGTGCCTGGAGTTCCGGGACTAGCGGGCAAAACATTCAGTACTTC. Translation gives CAWSSGTSGQNIQYF. Full variable domain (outside the CDR3, taken from reference TRBV30 and TRBJ2-4): SQTIHQWPATLVQPVGSPLSLECTVEGTSNPNLYWYRQAAGRGLQLLFYSVGIGQISSEVPQNLSASRPQDRQFILSSKKLLLSDSGFYLCAWSSGTSGQNIQYFGAGTRLSVL.

This sequence joins TRBV5-1 and TRBJ2-5; D is ambiguous. From germline, CDR1 is SGHRS and CDR2 YFSETQ. This CDR3 contains 16 residues. The V gene lost 0 bases and the J gene lost 4 bases, with 16 bases spanning the gap. The DNA of the CDR3 is TGCGCCAGCAGCTTGGCGTTGTCGCGTGGTGGAGAGACCCAGTACTTC. Translation: CASSLALSRGGETQYF.

This chain links TRBV18 with TRBJ2-1, with 10 bases lining up with TRBD1. The V and J ends lost 6 bases and 3 bases, in that order; junction bases with no gene match: 2. The CDR3 loop spans 14 amino acids. Germline assignment: CDR1 KGHSH and CDR2 LQKENI. CDR3 loop: CASSRTGGYNEQFF. The CDR3 nucleotides read TGTGCCAGCTCGCGGACAGGGGGCTACAATGAGCAGTTCTTC.

The chain links TRBV12-3 or TRBV12-4 to TRBJ2-7; TRBD1 matches 11 bases. The CDR3 is 13 amino acids. The V and J ends lost 3 bases and 6 bases, in that order; junction bases with no gene match: 1. CDR3 sequence (DNA): TGTGCCAGCAGTTTCGGGACAGGGGGCGAGCAGTACTTC. Its protein is CASSFGTGGEQYF.

Points on this clone: One end of the junction fails to match germline, which may point to a read error. The V gene is TRBV6-5, the J gene TRBJ1-1; TRBD1 matches at 7 bases. There are 16 residues in the CDR3. Per germline, CDR1 MNHEY and CDR2 SVGAGI. As DNA, the CDR3 is TGTGCCAGCAGTTCCGGACAGGTTCTTTTGAACAGTGAAGCTTTCTTT. As protein: CASSSGQVLLNSEAFF.

The genes are TRBV7-8 and TRBJ2-5; 7 bases align to TRBD2. Trimming at V came to 1 base and at J to 7 bases, leaving 6 bases not matched to a gene. Per the germline V gene, CDR1 is SGHVS and CDR2 is FQNEAQ. The CDR3 sequence is 14 residues long. The CDR3 here is CASSLDAGVGTQYF. For the CDR3, the DNA is TGTGCCAGCAGCTTAGATGCGGGGGTAGGGACCCAGTACTTC.

This chain connects TRBV18 to TRBJ1-2; D is undetermined. The CDR3 loop spans 17 amino acids. The V gene lost 2 bases and the J gene lost 3 bases, with 19 bases spanning the gap. Germline values: CDR1 KGHSH, CDR2 LQKENI. Written as DNA, the CDR3 is TGTGCCAGCTCACCAAGGATTAGTGTCGGCCGAGACTATGGCTACACCTTC. This encodes CASSPRISVGRDYGYTF.

This chain links TRBV4-3 with TRBJ2-7, with D uncertain. The CDR3 runs to 15 residues. V lost 0 bases and J 5 bases, leaving 14 bases between the germline ends. From germline, CDR1 is LGHNA and CDR2 YSLEER. The CDR3 sequence: CASSQDASSSHEQYF. CDR3 DNA: TGCGCCAGCAGCCAAGACGCCAGCTCTTCCCACGAGCAGTACTTC.

The V and J genes are TRBV6-2 or TRBV6-3 and TRBJ1-1; 8 bases fit TRBD1. CDR3 size: 15 residues. Germline CDR1 reads MNHEY; CDR2 reads SVGEGT. The trim removed 3 bases at V and 6 bases at J, leaving 9 bases unmatched. In DNA form, the CDR3 reads TGTGCCAGCAGTTATAGGACAGGGTGGAATCCTGAAGCTTTCTTT. Amino acid sequence: CASSYRTGWNPEAFF.

This sequence joins TRBV7-2 and TRBJ2-1; a weak D match, TRBD2 (7 bases). Germline V lookup: CDR1 SGHTA, CDR2 FQGNSA. The CDR3 sequence is 17 residues long. V was clipped by 5 bases and J by 7 bases, with 24 bases between them. CDR3 region: CASSGGAGASRSNEQFF. CDR3 nucleotide sequence: TGTGCCAGCAGCGGAGGGGCGGGGGCCTCCAGGTCGAATGAGCAGTTCTTC.

The chain has TRBV13 and TRBJ1-2; D unclear. Germline V gene lookup returns CDR1 PRHDT and CDR2 FYEKMQ (reference sequence). Trimming left V 1 base short and J 4 bases short, with 13 bases between. The CDR3 contains 15 residues. CDR3 residues: CASSLVGISGYGYTF. The CDR3, as DNA: TGTGCCAGCAGCTTAGTAGGAATATCTGGCTATGGCTACACCTTC.